This T cell receptor beta chain is from a study of T cell responses to AZD1222 COVID-19 vaccine. Study observations and caveats: The sample set comprised mostly white British donors with more females, and clonal diversity was possibly underestimated. Seropositive AZD1222 recipients at baseline numbered only five or six. Elevations in Spike-specific TCR breadth and depth followed administration of two AZD1222 doses. There were repertoire samples only from the period after the peak T cell response.

Profiled with immunoSEQ multiplex PCR; TCRdb holds only in-frame clones, not every one. The data contain around 140,000 clones, over 85% of them singletons. CDR3 length: 14 amino acids. CDR1 is MNHEY and CDR2 is SVGAGI in the germline V gene. Trimming removed 8 bases at V and 4 bases at J, with 18 bases between. For this clone: What it recognizes is unknown.

Sequencing was performed on peripheral blood, taken on day 0 of AZD1222 vaccination. The chain is built from TRBV6-5 and TRBJ2-7; weak D call: TRBD1 (6 bases). The TCR comes from an adult in good health. In DNA form, the CDR3 reads TGTGCCAGCCACTCAGGGGAGTTCATGTACGAGCAGTACTTC. Protein product: CASHSGEFMYEQYF.